This is a list of T cell receptor beta chains from one sample in a study of T cell changes during pregnancy in multiple sclerosis. Libraries were prepared by immunoSEQ multiplex PCR; TCRdb keeps only in-frame clonotypes and omits some of them. The sample lists 35,000 to 50,000 clones, 90% occurring once. This sample comprised CD8+ T cells from peripheral blood mononuclear cells, obtained in the third trimester of pregnancy. The origin of the receptors is a female donor with multiple sclerosis, enrolled in a pregnancy study. Both conserved end residues are trimmed from each CDR3. Each record gives: V gene, CDR3 protein.

V gene: TRBV30; CDR3 protein: AWGGTSDTDTQY
V gene: TRBV11-2; CDR3 protein: ASSSTSAHNEQF
V gene: TRBV27; CDR3 protein: ASTRGVLSGELF
V gene: TRBV13; CDR3 protein: ASSLGLAGRLNEQF
V gene: TRBV28; CDR3 protein: ASLQGDYGYT
V gene: TRBV7-6; CDR3 protein: ASSLLPSASGNTDTQY
V gene: TRBV15; CDR3 protein: ATSRDPSGAYEQY
V gene: TRBV27; CDR3 protein: ASSEGSNEQF
V gene: TRBV6-1; CDR3 protein: ASSKSTAYEQY
V gene: TRBV28; CDR3 protein: ASSWTSGAYNEQF
V gene: TRBV13; CDR3 protein: ASSYGTGGPGGRTGELF
V gene: TRBV6-1; CDR3 protein: ASSDLTGSGNTIY
V gene: TRBV4-3; CDR3 protein: ASSQDRGAYNEQF
V gene: TRBV7-9; CDR3 protein: ASSLAATANYGYT
V gene: TRBV27; CDR3 protein: ASSLSRVNYGYT
V gene: TRBV19; CDR3 protein: ASSIDRGYEQY
V gene: TRBV21-1; CDR3 protein: ASSKESGAVRPYEQY
V gene: TRBV7-9; CDR3 protein: ASSPAGQGAYEQY